The clone carrying this T cell receptor (beta chain) was counted at least ten times. Antigen: not known. This sample was taken from a study of T-cell reconstitution after alpha-beta-depleted transplantation in children. Study-wide results and limits: About two months after transplant, alpha-beta T cells reportedly came from several hundred expanded graft clones. After transplant, high TCRbeta diversity at day 60 in some patients arose from surviving recipient T cells and thymic progenitors.

A library of TCRbeta sequences, prepared with unique molecular identifiers, was generated. Each CDR3 protein gets one entry after TCRdb re-called the PCR reads with MiXCR. The sample gives roughly 28,000 distinct CDR3 sequences, about a sixth of which show up once; 35% is in the top ten. Germline CDR1 SQVTM, CDR2 ANQGSEA. V shed 1 base and J 8 bases; nucleotides not matched to a gene: 7. This CDR3 spans 14 amino acids. This receptor was obtained from a male patient between 2 and 10 years old who had a stem cell transplant for acute lymphoblastic leukemia, so the T cells may come from the graft donor. This chain connects TRBV29-1 to TRBJ2-1; 8 bases map to TRBD1. Source: PBMCs, mostly from graft donor cells, taken 60 days after TCRalphabeta/CD19-depleted stem cell transplant. The CDR3 reads CSVEGRGRTDEQFF. CDR3 DNA sequence: TGCAGCGTTGAAGGCAGGGGGCGTACGGATGAGCAGTTCTTC.